This T cell receptor beta chain was captured by sequencing in a study of T-cell reconstitution after alpha-beta-depleted transplantation in children. V was clipped by 8 bases and J by 7 bases; unmatched bases: 5. This CDR3 region has 13 residues. Germline V lookup: CDR1 SNHLY, CDR2 FYNNEI. This sample's TCRbeta library carried unique molecular identifier barcodes. TCRdb processed the PCR reads anew with MiXCR; each CDR3 protein has one entry. The sample lists a few hundred thousand distinct CDR3 sequences, less than 15% occurring once. This sample comprised PBMCs, obtained from the stem cell graft. The chain recombines TRBV2 with TRBJ2-1; 10 bases fit TRBD2. This receptor was identified in a human donor who donated a stem cell graft to a child with Fanconi anemia. In nucleotides, the CDR3 is TGTGCCAGCGGGGCTAGCGGGGGTAATGAGCAGTTCTTC. Translation: CASGASGGNEQFF.